One sample yielded the 8 T cell receptor beta chains listed below, sequenced in a study of vaccination effects on CD4 cells after COVID-19. Ahead of sequencing, the ViraFEST assay grew antigen-specific CD4+ T cells using viral peptide pools. Investigators separated out CD4+ T cells once 10 days of culture had passed. The data were produced by immunoSEQ multiplex PCR, yet TCRdb's version contains in-frame clones alone and is incomplete. This sample has 50,000 to 75,000 clones, with 81% found just once. These receptors lack a known antigen. The sample was CD4+ T cells from PBMCs cultured with HCoV-229E spike peptides, taken before COVID-19 vaccination. The receptors were gathered from a human donor who received a COVID-19 vaccine.

The chain recombines TRBV9 with TRBJ1-1; the D gene is possibly TRBD1 (5 bases). The CDR3 is 14 residues long. V was pared by 4 bases and J by 4 bases, with 14 bases between. Germline lookup yields CDR1 SGDLS and CDR2 YYNGEE. CDR3 sequence: CASSTRTQSTEAFF. The CDR3 coding sequence is TGTGCCAGCAGCACCCGGACACAGTCCACTGAAGCTTTCTTT.

The rearrangement joins TRBV6-5 to TRBJ1-1, with 8 bases lining up with TRBD1. The CDR3 loop spans 14 amino acids. Germline-derived CDR1 and CDR2 are MNHEY and SVGAGI. V shed 6 bases and J 5 bases; nucleotides not matched to a gene: 8. The CDR3 region has the DNA TGTGCCAGCAGAGCGACAGGGGCGGGAACTGAAGCTTTCTTT. Translation: CASRATGAGTEAFF.

This rearrangement joins TRBV12-3 or TRBV12-4 to TRBJ2-3; D gene unclear. V was clipped by 6 bases and J by 2 bases, with 9 bases between them. This CDR3 is 13 amino acids long. The CDR3 DNA reads TGTGCCAGCAGCTTGAGGAACACAGATACGCAGTATTTT. Amino acid sequence: CASSLRNTDTQYF.

The chain links TRBV28 to TRBJ2-5; 13 nucleotides match TRBD2. Per the germline V gene, CDR1 is MDHEN and CDR2 is SYDVKM. This CDR3 contains 17 residues. V shed 6 bases and J 1 base; nucleotides not matched to a gene: 8. CDR3 protein: CASRRTSGRLTQETQYF. DNA for the CDR3: TGTGCCAGCAGGCGGACTAGCGGGAGACTTACCCAAGAGACCCAGTACTTC.

The rearrangement links TRBV3-1 (or the pseudogene TRBV3-2) to TRBJ2-5; D is undetermined. The CDR3 is 18 amino acids. Germline loops: CDR1 LGHDT, CDR2 YNNKEL (reference sequence). Between the trimmed V and J ends, which lost 0 bases and 0 bases, there was a span of 17 bases. The CDR3 reads CASSQDWQSQKYQETQYF. The CDR3 nucleotides read TGTGCCAGCAGCCAAGATTGGCAGAGCCAAAAGTACCAAGAGACCCAGTACTTC.

The chain uses TRBV4-1 and TRBJ2-1, with a possible D match to TRBD1 (6 bases). Germline CDR1 is MGHRA and CDR2 is YSYEKL. The CDR3 loop spans 15 amino acids. V gave up 5 bases and J gave up 4 bases, with 15 bases separating them. CDR3 sequence: CASSFLGTNYNEQFF. Here the CDR3 DNA reads TGCGCCAGCAGCTTCCTCGGGACAAATTACAATGAGCAGTTCTTC.

This clone was observed a handful of times. This rearrangement joins TRBV10-1 to TRBJ2-3; 8 bases align to TRBD1. J gave up 8 bases and V 8 bases, and 18 bases lay outside the gene matches. The CDR3 covers 16 residues. Germline loops: CDR1 WNHNN, CDR2 SYGVQD (reference sequence). CDR3 loop: CASRAKTGVLGSTQYF. The CDR3 region has the DNA TGCGCCAGCCGGGCGAAGACAGGGGTACTTGGCAGTACGCAGTATTTT.

This chain connects TRBV7-7 to TRBJ2-5, with a weak D call TRBD2 (6 bases). Trimming stripped 8 bases from V and 1 base from J, with 11 bases between. The CDR3 runs 13 residues. The germline V gene has CDR1 SSHAT and CDR2 FNYEAQ (reference sequence). CDR3 sequence reads: CASGVGGQETQYF. CDR3 coding DNA: TGTGCCAGCGGCGTGGGGGGCCAAGAGACCCAGTACTTC.